This TCR beta chain is drawn from a study of control samples from healthy donors and cancer patients. Only in-frame clones appear in the TCRdb table, and some are missing; sequencing was by immunoSEQ multiplex PCR. The repertoire holds approximately 180,000 clones, 94% seen once, with 1.2% to 1.5% in the top ten. The table lists this clone with a few counts. The origin of this receptor is a woman aged 18-29 years in good health. Source material: blood.

The CDR3 coding sequence is TGTGCCAGCTCACCACTAAGGACAGGGGAGGGTGAAAAACTGTTTTTT. It is translated as CASSPLRTGEGEKLFF. This sequence joins TRBV18 and TRBJ1-4; 9 nucleotides align to TRBD1. Losses at the gene ends were 1 base for V and 7 bases for J; bases not matched to a gene: 7. The CDR3 has 16 residues. Germline V gene sequence: CDR1 KGHSH, CDR2 LQKENI.